This TCR beta chain was sequenced for a study of T cells in Graves' hyperthyroidism and ophthalmopathy. Study conclusions and caveats: Blood held most thyroid clonotypes expanded above 0.001 frequency.

Patients counted as stable if ophthalmopathy did not develop within 18 months. Not enrolled were patients with uncontrolled infection, other autoimmune disease, pregnancy or lactation. Diagnosis relied on clinical symptoms, serum thyroxine and TRAb, thyroid ultrasound and orbital computed tomography. Amplification targeted TCR beta CDR3 regions from RNA transcripts. HTBI primers were used for first-round RT-PCR of the TCR CDR3. TCRdb reprocessed the multiplex PCR reads via MiXCR and lists one record per CDR3 protein. The sample holds approximately 320,000 distinct CDR3 sequences; 15% to 20% are singletons and the top ten take around 34%. This clonotype was seen at least ten times. Its antigen remains unidentified. Germline CDR1 is SGHRS and CDR2 is YFSETQ. The CDR3 spans 13 residues. V dropped 1 base and J dropped 2 bases, with 7 bases sitting between them.

Sequencing was done on a sample of blood. The TCR was taken from a man aged 25 to 40 with Graves' hyperthyroidism. The chain recombines TRBV5-1 with TRBJ2-7, with D perhaps TRBD2 (5 bases). The CDR3 nucleotides are TGCGCCAGCAGCTTGAAGGGAGCCTACGAGCAGTACTTC. This encodes CASSLKGAYEQYF.